This passage covers 26 T cell receptor beta chains from one sample sequenced in a study of T cells in localized non-small cell lung cancer. Assay used: immunoSEQ multiplex PCR; TCRdb lists only in-frame clones, some missing. The sample consists of 30,000 to 35,000 clones, 88% of them appearing once. Sample: peripheral blood, taken before any cancer treatment. These receptor sequences come from a woman aged 35 to 70 with stage I lung adenocarcinoma.

In DNA, the CDR3 is TGCGCCAGCAGCTTGGGGTTCCAGGGGGCGCAAAATGAGCAGTTCTTC. It yields the protein CASSLGFQGAQNEQFF. The chain employs TRBV5-1 and TRBJ2-1, with 8 bases identical to TRBD1. The germline CDR1 and CDR2 sequences are SGHRS and YFSETQ. The CDR3 is 16 amino acids. Trimming took 0 bases from V and 7 from J; bases not matched to a gene: 9.

The V and J genes are TRBV2 and TRBJ2-5; D unresolved. V gave up 6 bases and J gave up 4 bases, with 3 bases separating them. Germline V gene data show CDR1 as SNHLY and CDR2 as FYNNEI. The CDR3 totals 10 residues. CDR3 sequence (DNA): TGTGCCAGCAGAGGAGAGACCCAGTACTTC. Translation gives CASRGETQYF.

The DNA of the CDR3 is TGTGCCAGCTCACCATCCGGAAGCACAGATACGCAGTATTTT. This encodes CASSPSGSTDTQYF. J is TRBJ2-3 and V is TRBV18; D is unclear. In germline, CDR1 is KGHSH, CDR2 LQKENI. The CDR3 sequence is 14 residues long. V lost 2 bases to trimming and J lost 0 bases, with 6 bases between them.

The rearrangement links TRBV4-3 to TRBJ1-1; a possible D gene is TRBD1 (5 bases). The germline gives CDR1 LGHNA, CDR2 YSLEER. The CDR3 totals 18 residues. V dropped 3 bases and J dropped 1 base, with 21 bases sitting between them. The CDR3 loop is CASSQPGQSGLWNTEAFF. The CDR3 DNA sequence: TGCGCCAGCAGCCAGCCAGGGCAATCGGGCCTCTGGAACACTGAAGCTTTCTTT.

This chain links TRBV7-6 with TRBJ2-5; weak D call: TRBD2 (5 bases). The V end lost 0 bases, the J end lost 4 bases, and 9 bases lay between the germline ends. This CDR3 region has 14 residues. Germline lookup yields CDR1 SGHVS and CDR2 FNYEAQ. CDR3 amino acids: CASSLAAGSETQYF. CDR3 in DNA: TGTGCCAGCAGCTTAGCCGCGGGTTCAGAGACCCAGTACTTC.

The J gene is TRBJ1-3, the V gene TRBV5-4, with unresolved D. The CDR3 totals 12 residues. The V end lost 1 base, the J end lost 8 bases, and 7 bases lay between the germline ends. Germline CDR1 and CDR2: SGHNT and YYREEE (reference sequence). The DNA of the CDR3 is TGTGCCAGCAGCTTGACCGGAGACACCATATATTTT. It encodes CASSLTGDTIYF.

In its sample, this clone was seen a few times. The V gene is TRBV5-1, the J gene TRBJ1-2; perhaps TRBD1 as D (5 bases). The V end was cut by 4 bases, the J end by 1 base, with 14 bases between. CDR1 SGHRS and CDR2 YFSETQ come from the germline V gene. The CDR3 length is 15 residues. The CDR3: CASSPGTADNYGYTF. The CDR3 DNA sequence: TGCGCCAGCAGCCCCGGGACGGCCGATAACTATGGCTACACCTTC.

This chain joins TRBV19 and TRBJ2-1; 8 nucleotides align to TRBD2. Germline V gives CDR1 LNHDA, CDR2 SQIVND (reference sequence). CDR3 size: 16 residues. The V gene end was trimmed by 1 base and the J gene end by 3 bases; junction bases not matched to a gene: 5. CDR3: CASSIGGRGDYNEQFF. CDR3 sequence (DNA): TGTGCCAGTAGTATAGGCGGGCGGGGGGACTACAATGAGCAGTTCTTC. The full variable domain, completed using reference TRBV19 and TRBJ2-1, is DGGITQSPKYLFRKEGQNVTLSCEQNLNHDAMYWYRQDPGQGLRLIYYSQIVNDFQKGDIAEGYSVSREKKESFPLTVTSAQKNPTAFYLCASSIGGRGDYNEQFFGPGTRLTVL.

The chain employs TRBV7-9 and TRBJ1-1; no firm D call. The CDR3 has 12 residues. Germline CDR1 SEHNR, CDR2 FQNEAQ (reference sequence). Trimming cost V 1 base and J 5 bases, with 5 bases left between them. This chain's CDR3 is CASSLGSTEAFF. The CDR3 DNA is TGTGCCAGCAGCTTAGGGAGTACTGAAGCTTTCTTT.

The gene calls are TRBV6-5 and TRBJ2-5, with D possibly called TRBD1 or TRBD2 (5 bases each). Germline V lookup: CDR1 MNHEY, CDR2 SVGAGI. Trimming pared 1 base from V and 3 bases from J, leaving 6 bases between. The CDR3 covers 13 residues. CDR3 DNA: TGTGCCAGCAGTTACTTGGGGGAAGAGACCCAGTACTTC. It encodes CASSYLGEETQYF.

V is TRBV21-1 and J is TRBJ2-7; the table gives TRBD1 as D, unverified against the DNA. TRBV21-1 is classified as a pseudogene. This CDR3 region has 12 residues. Here the CDR3 DNA reads TGTGCCAGCAGCAGTGGCAGGGGCGAGCAGTACTTC. It yields the protein CASSSGRGEQYF.

The V and J genes are TRBV6-6 and TRBJ1-3, with D hard to call. The V end lost 9 bases, the J end lost 0 bases, and 9 bases lay between the germline ends. Germline V lookup: CDR1 MNHNY, CDR2 SVGAGI (reference sequence). The CDR3 spans 13 residues. The CDR3 spells CASRLSSGNTIYF. CDR3 in DNA: TGTGCCAGTCGGCTCAGCTCTGGAAACACCATATATTTT.

V gene TRBV9 combines with J gene TRBJ2-7; TRBD2 matches at 11 bases. The junction had 14 bases not matched to a gene; V was cut back by 1 base and J by 5 bases. The CDR3 is 18 residues long. Germline CDR1 SGDLS, CDR2 YYNGEE. The CDR3 loop reads CASSVRGLAGGLSNEQYF. The CDR3 DNA reads TGTGCCAGCAGCGTAAGGGGTCTAGCGGGGGGACTTAGCAACGAGCAGTACTTC. The complete variable domain, with remaining parts taken from reference TRBV9 and TRBJ2-7, reads DSGVTQTPKHLITATGQRVTLRCSPRSGDLSVYWYQQSLDQGLQFLIQYYNGEERAKGNILERFSAQQFPDLHSELNLSSLELGDSALYFCASSVRGLAGGLSNEQYFGPGTRLTVT.

The gene calls are TRBV5-1 and TRBJ2-2, with TRBD1 matching over 11 bases. This CDR3 is 16 amino acids long. Germline V gene data show CDR1 as SGHRS and CDR2 as YFSETQ. After removal of 0 bases from V and 5 bases from J, the junction contained 3 bases not matched to a gene. CDR3 in DNA: TGCGCCAGCAGCTTGGACGGACAGGGGGCTACCGGGGAGCTGTTTTTT. This encodes CASSLDGQGATGELFF.

This clone appeared once. V gene TRBV4-3 combines with J gene TRBJ2-1, with 13 nucleotides matching TRBD2. There are 18 residues in the CDR3. V shed 0 bases and J 10 bases; nucleotides not matched to a gene: 12. Germline CDR1 reads LGHNA; CDR2 reads YSLEER. CDR3 sequence reads: CASSQDWELAGGPYEQFF. CDR3 in DNA: TGCGCCAGCAGCCAAGATTGGGAACTAGCGGGGGGGCCTTACGAGCAGTTCTTC.

The chain recombines TRBV9 with TRBJ1-4; 9 bases line up with TRBD1. CDR1 and CDR2 (germline): SGDLS, YYNGEE. V was pared by 0 bases and J by 6 bases, with 0 bases of the junction left unmatched. The CDR3 is made up of 14 amino acids. The CDR3 DNA sequence: TGTGCCAGCAGCGTAGGACAGGGGGATGAAAAACTGTTTTTT. It yields the protein CASSVGQGDEKLFF.

The chain has TRBV23-1 and TRBJ2-1; no definite D call. TRBV23-1 falls under the ORF class, with uncertain function. The V and J ends lost 6 bases and 9 bases respectively, with 15 bases between them. The CDR3 loop spans 13 amino acids. CDR3 DNA sequence: TGCGCCAGCAGCGCGAGATTGGCCGGTGAGCAGTTCTTC. Its translation is CASSARLAGEQFF.

The genes are TRBV27 and TRBJ1-2, with D tentatively TRBD1 (5 bases). The germline CDR1 and CDR2 sequences are MNHEY and SMNVEV (reference sequence). V shed 10 bases and J shed 4 bases, with 16 bases lying between them. The CDR3 has 13 amino acids. Here the CDR3 DNA reads TGTGCCACCGGGACCGGTGGCCTCTATGGCTACACCTTC. It codes for CATGTGGLYGYTF.

V gene TRBV4-1 combines with J gene TRBJ2-7, with a weak D call TRBD2 (6 bases). V was cut by 0 bases and J by 2 bases, with 14 bases left in between. The length of the CDR3 is 16 residues. CDR1 and CDR2 from the germline V gene are MGHRA and YSYEKL. The CDR3 reads CASSQDSLRGTYEQYF. The DNA for the CDR3 is TGCGCCAGCAGCCAAGACTCGCTCCGGGGGACCTACGAGCAGTACTTC.

The rearrangement links TRBV18 to TRBJ1-1, with unresolved D. V was pared by 2 bases and J by 1 base, with 8 bases between. Germline assignment: CDR1 KGHSH and CDR2 LQKENI. The CDR3 spans 14 residues. The chain's CDR3 is CASSPVAGNTEAFF. The DNA of the CDR3 is TGTGCCAGCTCACCAGTCGCAGGGAACACTGAAGCTTTCTTT.

The CDR3 bases are TGTGCCAGCAGTTCTAAAAAAGCCCCCAATCAGCCCCAGCATTTT. Protein: CASSSKKAPNQPQHF. The V and J genes are TRBV27 and TRBJ1-5; no firm D call. Trimming took off 4 bases at V and 3 bases at J, with 13 bases between the two ends. The V gene's germline CDR1 is MNHEY and CDR2 SMNVEV (reference sequence). CDR3 size: 15 residues.

This rearrangement joins TRBV6-1 to TRBJ1-4; the D gene is possibly TRBD1 (6 bases). In germline, CDR1 is MNHNS, CDR2 SASEGT. This CDR3 has 15 residues. V dropped 2 bases and J dropped 8 bases, with 15 bases sitting between them. This chain's CDR3 is CASSEFDRILEKLFF. For the CDR3, the DNA is TGTGCCAGCAGTGAATTTGACAGGATACTCGAAAAACTGTTTTTT.

The V gene is TRBV19, the J gene TRBJ1-2, with a weak D call TRBD1 (6 bases). V was trimmed by 5 bases and J by 6 bases, leaving 16 bases between them. CDR3 length: 14 amino acids. Germline V CDR1 and CDR2: LNHDA, SQIVND (reference sequence). The CDR3 spells CASSPAGAQDGYTF. The CDR3 DNA sequence: TGTGCCAGTAGTCCTGCAGGGGCGCAGGATGGCTACACCTTC.

The chain carries TRBV5-5 and TRBJ1-4, with 9 bases identical to TRBD1. With 4 bases clipped from V and 4 bases from J, the junction kept 2 bases outside the gene matches. The CDR3 is 14 amino acids. Germline V lookup: CDR1 SGHKS, CDR2 YYEKEE (reference sequence). The CDR3 nucleotides read TGTGCCAGCAGCCGGGACAGGGTTAATGAAAAACTGTTTTTT. It yields the protein CASSRDRVNEKLFF.

This clone appeared once. The chain carries TRBV18 and TRBJ2-1; D gene ambiguous. V was trimmed by 3 bases and J by 2 bases, leaving 8 bases between them. This CDR3 has 14 residues. Germline values: CDR1 KGHSH, CDR2 LQKENI. CDR3 sequence (DNA): TGTGCCAGCTCACCGCCGGCCACCTACAATGAGCAGTTCTTC. It translates to CASSPPATYNEQFF.

The genes are TRBV19 and TRBJ1-4; D is undetermined. Trimming took off 6 bases at V and 11 bases at J, with 16 bases between the two ends. This CDR3 comprises 13 residues. The germline V gene has CDR1 LNHDA and CDR2 SQIVND (reference sequence). CDR3 protein: CASSDFRDRKLFF. The CDR3 region has the DNA TGTGCCAGTAGCGACTTTAGAGATCGGAAACTGTTTTTT.